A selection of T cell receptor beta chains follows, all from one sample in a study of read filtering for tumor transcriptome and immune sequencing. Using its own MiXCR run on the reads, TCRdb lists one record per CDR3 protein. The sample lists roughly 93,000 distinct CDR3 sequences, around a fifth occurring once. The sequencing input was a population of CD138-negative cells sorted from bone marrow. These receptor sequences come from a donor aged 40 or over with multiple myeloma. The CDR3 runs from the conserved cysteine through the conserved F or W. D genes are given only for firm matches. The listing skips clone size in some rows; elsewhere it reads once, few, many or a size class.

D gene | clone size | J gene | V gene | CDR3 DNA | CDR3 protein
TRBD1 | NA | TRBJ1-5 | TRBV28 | TGTGCCAGCAGCAAGGGGACAGGGGGCAGGGTCGAGCCCCAGCATTTT | CASSKGTGGRVEPQHF
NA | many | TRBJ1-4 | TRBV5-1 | TGCGCCAGCAGTGAAACGACGAACACCCGAGGAAAACTGTTTTTT | CASSETTNTRGKLFF
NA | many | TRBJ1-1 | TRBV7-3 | TGTGCCAGCAGCTTAGGTTGGGGGTCGAACACTGAAGCTTTCTTT | CASSLGWGSNTEAFF
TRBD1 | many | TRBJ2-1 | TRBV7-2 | TGTGCCAGCAGCCCGACAGGGGGAAACTACAATGAGCAGTTCTTC | CASSPTGGNYNEQFF
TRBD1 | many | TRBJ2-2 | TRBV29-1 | TGCAGCGTTGCCGACAGGGGGCGCAGCACCGGGGAGCTGTTTTTT | CSVADRGRSTGELFF
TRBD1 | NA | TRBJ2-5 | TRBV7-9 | TGTGCCAGCAGCTCAAACACAGGGGGCCAAGAGACCCAGTACTTC | CASSSNTGGQETQYF
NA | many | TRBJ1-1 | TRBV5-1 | TGCGCCAGCAGCTCTGCCGCTGGGGGGGCGTTGAACACTGAAGCTTTCTTT | CASSSAAGGALNTEAFF
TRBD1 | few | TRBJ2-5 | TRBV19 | TGTGCCAGTAGTTCCGGGACAGGCCCCCCGGGGGCCCAGTACTTC | CASSSGTGPPGAQYF
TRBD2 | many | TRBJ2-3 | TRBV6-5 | TGTGCCAGCAGTATAGGACTAGGGCTAGATACGCAGTATTTT | CASSIGLGLDTQYF
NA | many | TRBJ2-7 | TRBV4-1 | TGCGCCAGCAGCCAAGGTGGCTCCCGGGCCTACGAGCAGTACTTC | CASSQGGSRAYEQYF
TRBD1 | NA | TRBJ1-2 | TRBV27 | TGTGCCAGCAGGGGGTGGACAGGGTTGGCTTCTAACTATGGCTACACCTTC | CASRGWTGLASNYGYTF
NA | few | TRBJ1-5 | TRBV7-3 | TGTGCCAGCAGCTTGGACGGCGGGCAGCCCCAGCATTTT | CASSLDGGQPQHF
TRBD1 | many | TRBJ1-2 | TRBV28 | TGTGCCAGCAGTACGGACAGGGCTCGTGGCTACACCTTC | CASSTDRARGYTF
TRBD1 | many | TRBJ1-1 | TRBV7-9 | TGTGCCAGCACCCGAGGAATGGACAGGGGCACTGAAGCTTTCTTT | CASTRGMDRGTEAFF
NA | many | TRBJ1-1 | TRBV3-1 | TGTGCCAGCAGCAACCTAGCTGGGGCGAACACTGAAGCTTTCTTT | CASSNLAGANTEAFF
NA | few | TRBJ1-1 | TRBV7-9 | TGTGCCAGCAGCCGGCAGTCCGGGACTGAAGCTTTCTTT | CASSRQSGTEAFF
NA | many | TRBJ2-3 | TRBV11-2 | TGTGCCAGCAGCTTAGATCGGCCAGGGGCAGATACGCAGTATTTT | CASSLDRPGADTQYF
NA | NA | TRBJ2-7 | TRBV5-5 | TGTGCCAGCAGCCCGGCTCCTACGTCGGCTTACGAGCAGTACTTC | CASSPAPTSAYEQYF
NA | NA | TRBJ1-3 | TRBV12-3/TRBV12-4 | TGTGCCAGCAGAATGAACTCTGGAAACACCATATATTTT | CASRMNSGNTIYF
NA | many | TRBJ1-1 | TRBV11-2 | TGTGCCAGCAGCTTGGGGCTAAGTAGGGACACTGAAGCTTTCTTT | CASSLGLSRDTEAFF
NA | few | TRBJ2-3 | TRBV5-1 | TGCGCCAGCAGCCCCTGGGGCCCAGATACGCAGTATTTT | CASSPWGPDTQYF
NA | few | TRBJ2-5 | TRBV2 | TGTGCCAGCAGTGACAGGGCAGAGACCCAGTACTTC | CASSDRAETQYF
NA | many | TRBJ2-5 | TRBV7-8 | TGTGCCAGCAGTTCCGGGATCAGCAGCGTGACCCAGTACTTC | CASSSGISSVTQYF
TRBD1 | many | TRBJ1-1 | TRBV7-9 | TGTGCCAGCAGCTCCCTACAGGGGCTTCAAGCTTTCTTT | CASSSLQGLQAFF
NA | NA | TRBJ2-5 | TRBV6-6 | TGTGCCAGCAGACTCGACCAAGGGGAGACCCAGTACTTC | CASRLDQGETQYF
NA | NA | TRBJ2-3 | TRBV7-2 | TGTGCCAGCAGCTTAGGTGCTAGTCCGCAGTATTTT | CASSLGASPQYF
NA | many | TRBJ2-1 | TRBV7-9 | TGTGCCAGCAGCTTCGGCGTGAGCTCCTACAATGAGCAGTTCTTC | CASSFGVSSYNEQFF
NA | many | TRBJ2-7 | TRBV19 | TGTGCCAGTAGCCCGCGAGCAACGACTTACGAGCAGTACTTC | CASSPRATTYEQYF
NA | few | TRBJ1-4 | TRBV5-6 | TGTGCCAGCAGCTCCTACACGGGGGTAACTAACGAAAAACTGTTTTTT | CASSSYTGVTNEKLFF